This TCR beta chain was identified in a study of T cell responses to AZD1222 COVID-19 vaccine. Study findings and constraints: Possibly, clonal diversity was underestimated; donors were largely white British and included more females.

Comments on this clone: What it binds is unknown.

The germline V gene encodes CDR1 SGDLS and CDR2 YYNGEE. J was trimmed by 8 bases and V by 0 bases; bases with no gene match: 8. The CDR3 is 16 residues long. Sequencing was performed with immunoSEQ multiplex PCR; in TCRdb, only in-frame clones are kept and a portion is missing. The sample has about 59,000 clones; 89% are singletons. The source of this sequence is an adult who received the AZD1222 COVID-19 vaccine. The specimen was peripheral blood, collected 28 days after the second AZD1222 dose. The genes are TRBV9 and TRBJ2-2, with 9 bases matching TRBD1. CDR3 coding DNA: TGTGCCAGCAGCGTAGTGGGACAGGGTCGGTCTGGGGAGCTGTTTTTT. Translation: CASSVVGQGRSGELFF. The entire variable domain, with the rest obtained from reference TRBV9 and TRBJ2-2, is as follows: DSGVTQTPKHLITATGQRVTLRCSPRSGDLSVYWYQQSLDQGLQFLIQYYNGEERAKGNILERFSAQQFPDLHSELNLSSLELGDSALYFCASSVVGQGRSGELFFGEGSRLTVL.